The 8 T cell receptor beta chains below come from one sample, sequenced in a study of metastatic and nonmetastatic thyroid tumors. MiXCR reprocessed the PCR reads for TCRdb. Of approximately 32,000 clones in the sample, around 31% were seen once. Every patient underwent thyroid surgery untreated. Sequencing used tumor tissue. These receptors were collected from a female donor with papillary thyroid cancer or a benign thyroid nodule (not recorded which). Some clones in this sample may be carry-over from other donors' samples.

The chain combines TRBV11-3 with TRBJ1-1, with a possible D match to TRBD1 (5 bases). V lost 5 bases and J lost 2, with 15 bases in between. Germline values: CDR1 SGHNT, CDR2 YENEEA. This CDR3 region has 15 residues. CDR3 loop: CASSASGTDNTEAFF. In DNA form, the CDR3 reads TGTGCCAGCAGCGCCTCCGGGACGGATAACACTGAAGCTTTCTTT.

This clone was observed a few times. The chain has TRBV4-1 and TRBJ1-2, with D possibly being TRBD1 (5 bases). There are 14 residues in the CDR3. Trimming shortened V by 1 base and J by 8 bases, and 14 bases separated the two germline ends. The V gene's germline CDR1 is MGHRA and CDR2 YSYEKL. For the CDR3, the DNA is TGCGCCAGCAGCCAAGTGATGGCGGGGGACGGCTACACCTTC. Translation gives CASSQVMAGDGYTF.

The V call is TRBV28, the J call TRBJ2-7, with 8 bases identical to TRBD1. The CDR3 is 14 amino acids. J gave up 0 bases and V 3 bases, and 1 base lay outside the gene matches. The germline CDR1 and CDR2 sequences are MDHEN and SYDVKM. CDR3 region: CASSFGQGSYEQYF. Written as DNA, the CDR3 is TGTGCCAGCAGTTTCGGACAGGGCTCCTACGAGCAGTACTTC.

The CDR3 region is CASSLDSYNSPLHF. CDR3 in DNA: TGTGCCAGCAGCCTAGACTCCTATAATTCACCCCTCCACTTT. The chain combines TRBV6-8 with TRBJ1-6; unclear D gene. From germline, CDR1 is MNHGY and CDR2 SAAAGT. The CDR3 runs to 14 residues. V was shortened by 6 bases and J by 0 bases, with 6 bases between the two germline ends.

This clone was detected a few times. At one end the junction does not follow the germline gene, possibly because of a read error. This chain uses TRBV6-5 with TRBJ1-2, with D unresolved. CDR1 is MNHEY and CDR2 is SVGAGI in the germline V gene. CDR3 length: 13 residues. The CDR3 here is CASSYSAEYGYTF. CDR3 nucleotides: TGTGCCAGCAGCTACTCAGCAGAGTATGGCTACACCTTC.

The chain is built from TRBV10-3 and TRBJ2-7; TRBD1 aligns across 10 bases. This CDR3 contains 14 residues. Trimming took 6 bases from V and 5 from J; bases not matched to a gene: 7. Per germline, CDR1 ENHRY and CDR2 SYGVKD. CDR3 amino acids: CAISRDRGLNEQYF. In DNA form, the CDR3 reads TGTGCCATCAGCCGGGACAGGGGCTTAAACGAGCAGTACTTC.

The chain carries TRBV6-1 and TRBJ2-1, with 10 positions matching TRBD2. CDR1 MNHNS and CDR2 SASEGT come from the germline V gene. Trimming cost V 5 bases and J 5 bases; bases outside gene matches: 6. The CDR3 covers 15 residues. CDR3 coding DNA: TGTGCCAGCAGTCCAGCGGGGGGGATTAACAATGAGCAGTTCTTC. Its translation: CASSPAGGINNEQFF.

The V call is TRBV2, the J call TRBJ2-7; the D gene is possibly TRBD1 (5 bases). This CDR3 has 12 amino acids. CDR1 SNHLY and CDR2 FYNNEI come from the germline V gene. Trimming took off 6 bases at V and 2 bases at J, with 8 bases between the two ends. The CDR3 coding sequence is TGTGCCAGCAGGACAGACACCTACGAGCAGTACTTC. Protein product: CASRTDTYEQYF.